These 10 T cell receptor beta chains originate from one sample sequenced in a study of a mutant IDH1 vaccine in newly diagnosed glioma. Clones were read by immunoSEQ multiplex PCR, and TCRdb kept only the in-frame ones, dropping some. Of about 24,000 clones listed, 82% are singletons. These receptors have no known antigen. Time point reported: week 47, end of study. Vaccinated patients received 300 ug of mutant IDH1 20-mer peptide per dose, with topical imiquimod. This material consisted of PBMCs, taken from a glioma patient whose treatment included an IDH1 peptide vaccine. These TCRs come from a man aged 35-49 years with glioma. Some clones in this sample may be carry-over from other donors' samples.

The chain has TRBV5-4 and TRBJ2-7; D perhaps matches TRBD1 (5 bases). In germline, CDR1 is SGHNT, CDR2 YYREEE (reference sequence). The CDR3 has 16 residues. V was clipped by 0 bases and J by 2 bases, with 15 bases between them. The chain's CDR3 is CASSLAVKGPTYEQYF. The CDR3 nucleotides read TGTGCCAGCAGCTTGGCGGTAAAGGGGCCAACCTACGAGCAGTACTTC.

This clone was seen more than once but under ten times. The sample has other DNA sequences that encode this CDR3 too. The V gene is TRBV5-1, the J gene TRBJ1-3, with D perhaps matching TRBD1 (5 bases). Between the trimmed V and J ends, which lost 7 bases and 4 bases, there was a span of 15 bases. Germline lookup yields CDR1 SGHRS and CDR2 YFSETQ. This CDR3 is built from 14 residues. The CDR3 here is CASSRGTGGNTIYF. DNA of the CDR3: TGCGCCAGCTCCCGCGGTACAGGAGGAAACACCATATATTTT.

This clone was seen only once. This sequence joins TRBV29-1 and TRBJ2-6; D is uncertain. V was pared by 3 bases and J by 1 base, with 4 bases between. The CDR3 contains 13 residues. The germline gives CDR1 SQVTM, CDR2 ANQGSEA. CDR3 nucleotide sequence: TGCAGCGTTGAGCAGTCTGGGGCCAACGTCCTGACTTTC. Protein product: CSVEQSGANVLTF.

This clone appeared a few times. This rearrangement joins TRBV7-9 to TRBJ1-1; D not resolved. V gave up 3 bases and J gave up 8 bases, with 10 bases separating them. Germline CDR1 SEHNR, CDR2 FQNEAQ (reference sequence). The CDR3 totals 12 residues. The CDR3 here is CASSFASEEAFF. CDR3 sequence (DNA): TGTGCCAGCAGCTTTGCCAGCGAGGAAGCTTTCTTT.

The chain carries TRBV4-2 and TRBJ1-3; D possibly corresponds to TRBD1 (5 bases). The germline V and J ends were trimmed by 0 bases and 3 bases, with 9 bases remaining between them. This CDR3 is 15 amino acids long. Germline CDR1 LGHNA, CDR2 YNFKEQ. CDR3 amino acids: CASSQDGAVGNTIYF. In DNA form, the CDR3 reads TGTGCCAGCAGCCAAGATGGGGCAGTTGGAAACACCATATATTTT.

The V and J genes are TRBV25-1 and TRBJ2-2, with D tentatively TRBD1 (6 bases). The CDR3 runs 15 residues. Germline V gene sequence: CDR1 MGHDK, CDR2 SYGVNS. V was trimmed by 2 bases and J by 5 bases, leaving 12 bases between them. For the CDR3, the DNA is TGTGCCAGCAGTGAAGTGGGACATCGGACCGGGGAGCTGTTTTTT. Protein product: CASSEVGHRTGELFF. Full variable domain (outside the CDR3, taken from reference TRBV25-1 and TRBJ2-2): EADIYQTPRYLVIGTGKKITLECSQTMGHDKMYWYQQDPGMELHLIHYSYGVNSTEKGDLSSESTVSRIRTEHFPLTLESARPSHTSQYLCASSEVGHRTGELFFGEGSRLTVL.

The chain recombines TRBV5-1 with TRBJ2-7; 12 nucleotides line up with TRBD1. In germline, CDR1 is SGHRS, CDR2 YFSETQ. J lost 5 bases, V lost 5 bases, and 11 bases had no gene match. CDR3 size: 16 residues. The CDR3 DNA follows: TGCGCCAGCAGTTGGGGACCCGGGACAGGGGGCGACGAGCAGTACTTC. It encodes CASSWGPGTGGDEQYF.

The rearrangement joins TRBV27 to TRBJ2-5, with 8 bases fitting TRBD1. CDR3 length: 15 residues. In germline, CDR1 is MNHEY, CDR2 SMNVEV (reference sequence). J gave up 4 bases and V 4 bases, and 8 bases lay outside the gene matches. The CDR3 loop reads CASSSLPGGRETQYF. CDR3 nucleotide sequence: TGTGCCAGCAGTTCGCTACCAGGGGGCAGAGAGACCCAGTACTTC.

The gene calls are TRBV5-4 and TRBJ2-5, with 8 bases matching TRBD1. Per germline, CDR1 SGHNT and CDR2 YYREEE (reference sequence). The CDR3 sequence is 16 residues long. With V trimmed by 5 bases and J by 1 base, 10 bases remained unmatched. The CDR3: CASRDRERGPQETQYF. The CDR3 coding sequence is TGTGCCAGCAGGGACAGGGAAAGAGGCCCCCAAGAGACCCAGTACTTC.

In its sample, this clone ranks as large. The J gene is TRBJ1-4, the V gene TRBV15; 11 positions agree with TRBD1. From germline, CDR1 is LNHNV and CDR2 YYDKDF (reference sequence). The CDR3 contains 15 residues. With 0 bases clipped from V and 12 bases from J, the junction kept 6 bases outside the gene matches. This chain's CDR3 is CATSRDRTGGSELFF. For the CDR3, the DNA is TGTGCCACCAGCAGAGATCGGACAGGGGGCTCGGAACTGTTTTTT.